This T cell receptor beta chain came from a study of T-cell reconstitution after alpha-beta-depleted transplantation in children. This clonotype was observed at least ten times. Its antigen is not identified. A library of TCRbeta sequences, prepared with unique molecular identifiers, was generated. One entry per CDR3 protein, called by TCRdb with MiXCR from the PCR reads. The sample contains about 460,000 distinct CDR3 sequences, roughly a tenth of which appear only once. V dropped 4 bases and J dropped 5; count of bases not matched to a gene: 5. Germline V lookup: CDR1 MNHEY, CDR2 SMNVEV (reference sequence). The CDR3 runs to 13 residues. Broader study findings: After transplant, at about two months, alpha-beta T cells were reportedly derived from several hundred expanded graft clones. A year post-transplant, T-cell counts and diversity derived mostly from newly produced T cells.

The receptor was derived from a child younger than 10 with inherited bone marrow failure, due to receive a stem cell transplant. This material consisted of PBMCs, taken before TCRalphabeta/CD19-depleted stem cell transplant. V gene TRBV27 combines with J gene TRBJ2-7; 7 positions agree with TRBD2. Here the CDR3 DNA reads TGTGCCAGCAGTTGGGCTAGCGGCGACGAGCAGTACTTC. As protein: CASSWASGDEQYF.